The entry that follows covers one T cell receptor (beta chain) sequence. Antigen: not known. The germline V gene has CDR1 SGHNT and CDR2 YENEEA. After removal of 5 bases from V and 5 bases from J, the junction contained 10 bases not matched to a gene. There are 16 residues in the CDR3. These data originate in a study of T cells in tuberculosis. Study conclusions and caveats: Active tuberculosis patients had shorter CDR3-alpha; the beta difference was nonsignificant. Selection depended on which cryopreserved specimens were available. A GMM-specific repertoire classifier reached roughly 90% accuracy, AUROC approximately 0.9.

Noted time point: new active TB diagnosis, blood taken before or within 7 days of starting treatment. Patients were newly diagnosed, HIV-seronegative, and aged 18 or older. Some clones are missing from TCRdb's copy, which holds only in-frame ones; the method was immunoSEQ multiplex PCR. The sample contains 30,000 or so clones, about 82% of which appear only once. The V call is TRBV11-3, the J call TRBJ2-1, with TRBD1 matching over 9 bases. Specimen: PBMCs, collected at tuberculosis diagnosis. The receptor was isolated from an adult with tuberculosis. The CDR3 loop reads CASSLGPDRGNNEQFF. The CDR3 nucleotides read TGTGCCAGCAGCCTCGGCCCGGACAGGGGAAACAATGAGCAGTTCTTC.